The source of this TCR beta chain is a study of technical replicates of blood from several donors. Method: immunoSEQ multiplex PCR; TCRdb's copy keeps in-frame clones and lacks some. The sample contains fewer than 90,000 clones, roughly 97% of which appear only once. V trimming: 3 bases; J trimming: 2 bases; junction bases outside the gene matches: 12. In germline, CDR1 is LNHNV, CDR2 YYDKDF (reference sequence). CDR3 length: 19 residues. Sequencing was done on a sample of T cells isolated from PBMCs. The J gene is TRBJ2-7, the V gene TRBV15; 14 positions match TRBD2. The TCR was taken from a human donor in good health. For the CDR3, the DNA is TGTGCCACCAGCAGGCGGGTGGGACTAGCGGGAGAATCCCCCTACGAGCAGTACTTC. It yields the protein CATSRRVGLAGESPYEQYF.